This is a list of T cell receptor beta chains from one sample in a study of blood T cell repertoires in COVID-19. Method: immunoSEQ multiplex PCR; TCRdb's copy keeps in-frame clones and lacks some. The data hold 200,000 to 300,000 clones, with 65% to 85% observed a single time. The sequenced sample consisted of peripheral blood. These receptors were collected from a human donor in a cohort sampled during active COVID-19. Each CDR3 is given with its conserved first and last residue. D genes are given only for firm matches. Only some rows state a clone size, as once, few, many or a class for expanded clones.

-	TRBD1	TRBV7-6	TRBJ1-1	TGTGCCAGCAGCTTAGGGTGGCAGGGGGACACTGAAGCTTTCTTT	CASSLGWQGDTEAFF
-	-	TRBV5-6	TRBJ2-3	TGTGCCAGCAGCGCGACAGATACGCAGTATTTT	CASSATDTQYF
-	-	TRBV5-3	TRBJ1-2	TGTGCCAGAAGCCTACTAAGAATGTATGGCTACACCTTC	CARSLLRMYGYTF
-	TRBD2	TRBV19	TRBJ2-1	TGTGCCAGTAGTACTGTCCCGGGACTAGCGGGGGGTTTTAGCGAGCAGTTCTTC	CASSTVPGLAGGFSEQFF
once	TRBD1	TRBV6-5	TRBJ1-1	TGTGCCAGCAGTTGGGACAGTGGGAACACTGAAGCTTTCTTT	CASSWDSGNTEAFF
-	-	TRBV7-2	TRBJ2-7	TGTGCCAGCAGCTTTGCAGAAACCTACGAGCAGTACTTC	CASSFAETYEQYF
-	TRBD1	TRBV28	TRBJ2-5	TGTGCCAGCAGAGGGCCGGGACAGGGGTTATCAGAGACCCAGTACTTC	CASRGPGQGLSETQYF
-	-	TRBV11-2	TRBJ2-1	TGTGCCAGCAGCTTAGTTTGGGGCAGAACCTACAATGAGCAGTTCTTC	CASSLVWGRTYNEQFF
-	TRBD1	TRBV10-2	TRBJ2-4	TGCGCCAGCAGTGGAGAGACAGGGGTGTTAAAGAGGGAAAACATTCAGTACTTC	CASSGETGVLKRENIQYF
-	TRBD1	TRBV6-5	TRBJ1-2	TGTGCCAGCAGCGGACAGGGGGCGGATGGCTACACCTTC	CASSGQGADGYTF
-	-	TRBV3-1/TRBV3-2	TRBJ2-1	TGTGCCAGCAGCCAAGATTTATCGCGGGAAACCTACAATGAGCAGTTCTTC	CASSQDLSRETYNEQFF
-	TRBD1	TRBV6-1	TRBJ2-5	TGTGCCAGCAGTGCCTCTCCAAGTGGCAGGGGGCTAGAGACCCAGTACTTC	CASSASPSGRGLETQYF
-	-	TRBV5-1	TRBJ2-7	TGCGCCAGCAGTATCGAGGCCCCCTACGAGCAGTACTTC	CASSIEAPYEQYF
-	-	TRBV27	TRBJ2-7	TGTGCCAGCAGTATACAGGGGGGGGGATCCTACGAGCAGTACTTC	CASSIQGGGSYEQYF
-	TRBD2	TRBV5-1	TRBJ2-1	TGCGCCAGCAGCTTCAACCTCGGGGGAGGGGTTAACAATGAGCAGTTCTTC	CASSFNLGGGVNNEQFF
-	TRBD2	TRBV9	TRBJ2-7	TGTGCCAGCAGCGTAGATAGCGGGGCAAGCGAGCAGTACTTC	CASSVDSGASEQYF
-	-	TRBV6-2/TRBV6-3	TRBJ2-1	TGTGCCAGCAGTTACCCAGGGTTGGGTGGCAATGAGCAGTTCTTC	CASSYPGLGGNEQFF
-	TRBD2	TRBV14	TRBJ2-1	TGTGCCAGCAGCTACGGGACTAGCGGGGGGGCCGGCCAGTTCTTC	CASSYGTSGGAGQFF
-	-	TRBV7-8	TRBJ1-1	TGTGCCAGCAGCCACAGGGACGGCTTGAACACTGAAGCTTTCTTT	CASSHRDGLNTEAFF
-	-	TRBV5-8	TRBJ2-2	TGTGCCAGCAGCTTGGGTTGGTTCGTGGGCACGACCGGGGAGCTGTTTTTT	CASSLGWFVGTTGELFF
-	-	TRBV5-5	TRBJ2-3	TGTGCCAGCAGCGTTCTGCGGCAAAGCACAGATACGCAGTATTTT	CASSVLRQSTDTQYF
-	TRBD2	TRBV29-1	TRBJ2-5	TGCAGCGTTTCTAGACTAGCGGGGGGGGAAGAGACCCAGTACTTC	CSVSRLAGGEETQYF
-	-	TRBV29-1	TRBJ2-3	TGCAGCGTTTTACAGGGACCCACAGATACGCAGTATTTT	CSVLQGPTDTQYF